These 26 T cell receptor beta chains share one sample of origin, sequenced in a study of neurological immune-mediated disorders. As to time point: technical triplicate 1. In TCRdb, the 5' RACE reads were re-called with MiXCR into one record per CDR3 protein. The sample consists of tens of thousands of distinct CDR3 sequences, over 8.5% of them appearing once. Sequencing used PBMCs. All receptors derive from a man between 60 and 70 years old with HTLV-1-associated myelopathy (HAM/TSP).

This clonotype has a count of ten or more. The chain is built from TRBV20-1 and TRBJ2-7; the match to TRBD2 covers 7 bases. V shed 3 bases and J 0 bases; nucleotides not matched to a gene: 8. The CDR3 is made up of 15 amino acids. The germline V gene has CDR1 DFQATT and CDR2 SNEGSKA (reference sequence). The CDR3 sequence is CSASGIAGASYEQYF. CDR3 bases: TGCAGTGCTAGTGGCATAGCGGGTGCCTCCTACGAGCAGTACTTC.

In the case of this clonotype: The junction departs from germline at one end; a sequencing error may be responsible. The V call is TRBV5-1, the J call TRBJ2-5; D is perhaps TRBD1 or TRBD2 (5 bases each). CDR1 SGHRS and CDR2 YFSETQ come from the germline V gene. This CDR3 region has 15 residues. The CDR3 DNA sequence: TGCGCCAGAAGTACCGGGACCCAAAGAGGAGAGACCCAGTACTTT. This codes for CARSTGTQRGETQYF. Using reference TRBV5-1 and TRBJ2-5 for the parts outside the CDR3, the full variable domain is KAGVTQTPRYLIKTRGQQVTLSCSPISGHRSVSWYQQTPGQGLQFLFEYFSETQRNKGNFPGRFSGRQFSNSRSEMNVSTLELGDSALYLCARSTGTQRGETQYFGPGTRLLVL.

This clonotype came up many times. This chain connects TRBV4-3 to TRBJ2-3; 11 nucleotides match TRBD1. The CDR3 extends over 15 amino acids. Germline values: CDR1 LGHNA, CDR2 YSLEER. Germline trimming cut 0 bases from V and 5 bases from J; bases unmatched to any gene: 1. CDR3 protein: CASSQEDRGQDTQYF. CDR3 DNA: TGCGCCAGCAGCCAAGAGGACAGGGGGCAAGATACGCAGTATTTT.

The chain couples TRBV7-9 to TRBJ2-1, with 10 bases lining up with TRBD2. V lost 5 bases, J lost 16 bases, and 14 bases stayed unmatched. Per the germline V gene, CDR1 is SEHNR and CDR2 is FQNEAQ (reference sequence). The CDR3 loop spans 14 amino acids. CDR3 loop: CASSISTSGAPSFF. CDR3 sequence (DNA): TGTGCCAGCAGCATAAGTACTAGCGGGGCCCCGAGTTTCTTC.

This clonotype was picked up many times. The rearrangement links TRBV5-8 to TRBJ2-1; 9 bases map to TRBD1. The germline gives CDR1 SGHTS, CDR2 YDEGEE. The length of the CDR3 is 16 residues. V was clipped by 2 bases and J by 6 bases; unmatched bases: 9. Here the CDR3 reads CASSFLQGAGSNEQFF. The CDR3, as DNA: TGTGCCAGCAGCTTCTTACAGGGGGCCGGGTCCAATGAGCAGTTCTTC.

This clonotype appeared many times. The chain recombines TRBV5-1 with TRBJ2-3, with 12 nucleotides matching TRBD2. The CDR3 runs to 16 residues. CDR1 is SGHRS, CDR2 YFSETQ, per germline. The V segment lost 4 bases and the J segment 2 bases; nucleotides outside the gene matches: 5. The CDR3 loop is CASSPGLAGYTDTQYF. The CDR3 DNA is TGCGCCAGCAGCCCGGGACTAGCGGGCTACACAGATACGCAGTATTTT.

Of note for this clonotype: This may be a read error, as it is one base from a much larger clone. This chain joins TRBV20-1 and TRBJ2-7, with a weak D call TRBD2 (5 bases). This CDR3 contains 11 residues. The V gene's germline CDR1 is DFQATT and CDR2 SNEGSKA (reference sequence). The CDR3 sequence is CSTRKSYEQYF. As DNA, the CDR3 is TGCAGTACTAGGAAATCCTACGAGCAGTACTTC.

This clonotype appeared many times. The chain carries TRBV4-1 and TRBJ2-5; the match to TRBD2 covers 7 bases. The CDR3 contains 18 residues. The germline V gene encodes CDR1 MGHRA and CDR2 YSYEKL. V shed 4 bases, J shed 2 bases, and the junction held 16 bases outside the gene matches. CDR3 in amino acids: CASSRTPWGTTTQETQYF. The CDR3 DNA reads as TGCGCCAGCAGCCGGACCCCTTGGGGGACTACGACGCAAGAGACCCAGTACTTC.

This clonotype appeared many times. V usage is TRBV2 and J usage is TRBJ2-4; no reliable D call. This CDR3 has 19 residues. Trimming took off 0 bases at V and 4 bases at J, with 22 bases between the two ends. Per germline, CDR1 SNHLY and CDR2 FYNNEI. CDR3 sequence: CASSEAPPMWSKRKNIQYF. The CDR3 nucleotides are TGTGCCAGCAGTGAAGCCCCACCAATGTGGAGCAAGCGTAAAAACATTCAGTACTTC.

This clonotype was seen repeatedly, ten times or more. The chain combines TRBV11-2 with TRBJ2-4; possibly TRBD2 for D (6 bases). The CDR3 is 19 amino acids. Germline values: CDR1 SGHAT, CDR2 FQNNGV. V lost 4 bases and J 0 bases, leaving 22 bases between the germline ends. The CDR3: CASSSTGGHRLEAKNIQYF. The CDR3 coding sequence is TGTGCCAGCAGCTCCACCGGAGGGCACCGGCTGGAAGCCAAAAACATTCAGTACTTC.

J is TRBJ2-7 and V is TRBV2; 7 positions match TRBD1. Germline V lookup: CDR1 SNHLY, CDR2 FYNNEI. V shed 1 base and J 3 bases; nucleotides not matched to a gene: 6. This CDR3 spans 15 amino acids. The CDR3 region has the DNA TGTGCCAGCAGTGAAGGGGGGACAGCACTCTACGAGCAGTACTTC. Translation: CASSEGGTALYEQYF.

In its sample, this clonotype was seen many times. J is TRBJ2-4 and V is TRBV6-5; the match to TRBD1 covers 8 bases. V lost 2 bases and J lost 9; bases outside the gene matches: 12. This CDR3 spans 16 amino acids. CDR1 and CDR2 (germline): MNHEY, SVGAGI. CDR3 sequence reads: CASSYVAARGPTIQYF. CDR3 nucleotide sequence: TGTGCCAGCAGTTACGTGGCGGCCAGGGGGCCAACCATTCAGTACTTC.

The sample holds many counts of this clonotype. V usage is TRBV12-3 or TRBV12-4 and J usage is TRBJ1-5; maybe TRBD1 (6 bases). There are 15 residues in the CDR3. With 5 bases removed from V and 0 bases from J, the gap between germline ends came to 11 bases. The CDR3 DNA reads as TGTGCCAGCAGTCGGGACACCCTTAGCAATCAGCCCCAGCATTTT. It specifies CASSRDTLSNQPQHF.

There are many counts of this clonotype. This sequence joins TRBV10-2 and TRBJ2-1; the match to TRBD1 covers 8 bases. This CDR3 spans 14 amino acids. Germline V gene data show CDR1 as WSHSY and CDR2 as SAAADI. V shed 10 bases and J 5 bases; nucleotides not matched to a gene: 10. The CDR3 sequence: CATTTGQENNEQFF. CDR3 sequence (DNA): TGCGCCACGACCACGGGACAGGAGAACAATGAGCAGTTCTTC.

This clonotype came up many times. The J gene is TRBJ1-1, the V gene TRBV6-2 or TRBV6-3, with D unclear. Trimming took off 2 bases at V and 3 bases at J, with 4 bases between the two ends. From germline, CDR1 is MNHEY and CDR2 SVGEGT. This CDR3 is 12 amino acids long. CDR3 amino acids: CASSYPDTEAFF. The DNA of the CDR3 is TGTGCCAGCAGTTACCCGGACACTGAAGCTTTCTTT.

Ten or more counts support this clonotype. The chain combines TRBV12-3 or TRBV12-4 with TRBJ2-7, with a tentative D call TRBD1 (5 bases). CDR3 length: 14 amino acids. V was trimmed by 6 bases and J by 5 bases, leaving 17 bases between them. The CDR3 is CASRPSLGPDEQYF. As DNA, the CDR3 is TGTGCCAGCAGACCCAGTCTGGGGCCTGACGAGCAGTACTTC.

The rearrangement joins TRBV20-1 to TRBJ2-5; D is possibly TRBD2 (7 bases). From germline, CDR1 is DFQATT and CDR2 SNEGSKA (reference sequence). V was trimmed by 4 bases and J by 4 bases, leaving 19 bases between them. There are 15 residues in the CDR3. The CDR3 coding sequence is TGCAGTGCTAACTTAGGGGGGAGGGCTTCAGAGACCCAGTACTTC. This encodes CSANLGGRASETQYF.

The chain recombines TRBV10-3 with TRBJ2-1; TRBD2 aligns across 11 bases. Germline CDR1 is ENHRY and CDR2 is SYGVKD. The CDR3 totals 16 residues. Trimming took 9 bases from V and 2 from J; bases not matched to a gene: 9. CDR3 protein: CAISSSGRETYNEQFF. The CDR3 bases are TGTGCCATTAGCAGTAGCGGGAGGGAAACCTACAATGAGCAGTTCTTC.

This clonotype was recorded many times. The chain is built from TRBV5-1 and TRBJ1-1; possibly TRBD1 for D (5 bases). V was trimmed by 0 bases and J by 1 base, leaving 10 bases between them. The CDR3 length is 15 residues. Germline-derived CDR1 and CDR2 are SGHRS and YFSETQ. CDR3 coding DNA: TGCGCCAGCAGCTTGGAGGGCAGGGCGAACACTGAAGCTTTCTTT. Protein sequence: CASSLEGRANTEAFF.

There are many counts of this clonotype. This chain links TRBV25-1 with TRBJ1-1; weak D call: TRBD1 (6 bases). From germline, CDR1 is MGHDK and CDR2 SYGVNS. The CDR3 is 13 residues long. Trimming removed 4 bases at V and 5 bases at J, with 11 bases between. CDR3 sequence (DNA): TGTGCCAGCAGTGTGGCAGGGGAGACTGAAGCTTTCTTT. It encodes CASSVAGETEAFF. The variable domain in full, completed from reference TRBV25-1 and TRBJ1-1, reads EADIYQTPRYLVIGTGKKITLECSQTMGHDKMYWYQQDPGMELHLIHYSYGVNSTEKGDLSSESTVSRIRTEHFPLTLESARPSHTSQYLCASSVAGETEAFFGQGTRLTVV.

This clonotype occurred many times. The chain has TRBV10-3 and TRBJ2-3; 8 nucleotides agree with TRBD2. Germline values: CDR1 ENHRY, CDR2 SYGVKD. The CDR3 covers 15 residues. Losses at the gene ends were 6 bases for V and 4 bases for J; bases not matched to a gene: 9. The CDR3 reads CAISPRAGESDTQYF. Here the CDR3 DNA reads TGTGCCATCAGCCCACGAGCGGGGGAGTCAGATACGCAGTATTTT.

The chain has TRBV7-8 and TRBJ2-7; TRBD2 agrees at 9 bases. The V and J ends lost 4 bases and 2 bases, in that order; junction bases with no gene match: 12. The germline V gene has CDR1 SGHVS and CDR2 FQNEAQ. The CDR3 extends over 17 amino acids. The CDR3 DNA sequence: TGTGCCAGCAGCTCCTCGGGACTAGCTACGGCGGCCTACGAGCAGTACTTC. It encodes CASSSSGLATAAYEQYF.

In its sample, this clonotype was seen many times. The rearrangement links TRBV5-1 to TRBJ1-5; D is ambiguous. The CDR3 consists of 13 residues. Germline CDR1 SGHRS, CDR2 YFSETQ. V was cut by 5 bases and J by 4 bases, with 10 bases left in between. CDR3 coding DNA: TGCGCCAGCAGGACCGATTTAAATCAGCCCCAGCATTTT. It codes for CASRTDLNQPQHF.

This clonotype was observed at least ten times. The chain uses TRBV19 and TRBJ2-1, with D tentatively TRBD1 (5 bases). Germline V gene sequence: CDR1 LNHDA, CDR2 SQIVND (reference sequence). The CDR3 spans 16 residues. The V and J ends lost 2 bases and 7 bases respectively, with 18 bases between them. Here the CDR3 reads CASSIIRQGRWNEQFF. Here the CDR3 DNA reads TGTGCCAGTAGTATAATACGGCAGGGAAGATGGAATGAGCAGTTCTTC.

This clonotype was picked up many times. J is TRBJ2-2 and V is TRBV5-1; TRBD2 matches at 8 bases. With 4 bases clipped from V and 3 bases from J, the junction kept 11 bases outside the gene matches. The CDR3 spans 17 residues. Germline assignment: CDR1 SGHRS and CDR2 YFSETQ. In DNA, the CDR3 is TGCGCCAGCAGCCGAAGGGCGGGGGGATTCGACACCGGGGAGCTGTTTTTT. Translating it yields CASSRRAGGFDTGELFF.

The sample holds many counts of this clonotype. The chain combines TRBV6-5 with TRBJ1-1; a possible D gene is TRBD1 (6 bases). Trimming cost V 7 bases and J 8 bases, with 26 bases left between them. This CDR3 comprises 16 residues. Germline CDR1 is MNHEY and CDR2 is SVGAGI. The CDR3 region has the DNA TGTGCCAGCAAGGCACAATCGACAGGTCCGCCGGGCGAAGCTTTCTTT. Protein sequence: CASKAQSTGPPGEAFF.